This T cell receptor (beta chain) originates from a study of control samples from healthy donors and cancer patients. V lost 2 bases, J lost 5 bases, and 2 bases stayed unmatched. The CDR3 sequence is 14 residues long. The germline V gene has CDR1 SGHRS and CDR2 YFSETQ. Sequencing was performed with immunoSEQ multiplex PCR; in TCRdb, only in-frame clones are kept and a portion is missing. The data contain about 180,000 clones, about 90% of them singletons. The specimen sequenced was blood. The rearrangement joins TRBV5-1 to TRBJ2-7, with 12 bases lining up with TRBD1. This TCR derives from a woman in her forties or fifties in good health. DNA for the CDR3: TGCGCCAGCAGCTTCGGGACAGGGGGCGACGAGCAGTACTTC. Translation gives CASSFGTGGDEQYF.